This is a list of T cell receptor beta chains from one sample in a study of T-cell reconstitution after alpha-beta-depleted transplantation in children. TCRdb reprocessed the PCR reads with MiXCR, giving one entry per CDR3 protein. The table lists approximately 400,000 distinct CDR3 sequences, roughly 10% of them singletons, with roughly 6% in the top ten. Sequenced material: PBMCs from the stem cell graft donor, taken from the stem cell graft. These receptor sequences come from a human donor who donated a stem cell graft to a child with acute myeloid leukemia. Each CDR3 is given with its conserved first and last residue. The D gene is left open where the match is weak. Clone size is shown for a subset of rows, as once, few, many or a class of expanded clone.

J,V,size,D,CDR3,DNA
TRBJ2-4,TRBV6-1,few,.,CASSGGLIAKNIQYF,TGTGCCAGCAGTGGGGGGCTGATTGCCAAAAACATTCAGTACTTC
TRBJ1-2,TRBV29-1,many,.,CSVEVNSGDYGYTF,TGCAGCGTTGAAGTGAACAGCGGTGACTATGGCTACACCTTC
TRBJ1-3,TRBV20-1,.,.,CSVSDSSGNTIYF,TGCAGTGTTAGTGACAGCTCTGGAAACACCATATATTTT
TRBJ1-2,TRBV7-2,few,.,CASSPQPNYGYTF,TGTGCCAGCAGCCCGCAGCCTAACTATGGCTACACCTTC
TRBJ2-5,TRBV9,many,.,CASSLSLTGGGETQYF,TGTGCCAGCAGCCTCTCCCTGACCGGGGGCGGGGAGACCCAGTACTTC
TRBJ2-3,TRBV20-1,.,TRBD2,CSAEKASGGADTQYF,TGCAGTGCAGAAAAGGCTAGCGGGGGGGCAGATACGCAGTATTTT
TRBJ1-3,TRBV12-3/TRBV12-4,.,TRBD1,CASSLDRGPGNTIYF,TGTGCCAGCAGTTTGGACAGGGGGCCTGGAAACACCATATATTTT
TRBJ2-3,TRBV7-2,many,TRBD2,CASSYRASGSDTQYF,TGTGCCAGCAGCTACCGGGCTAGCGGATCAGATACGCAGTATTTT
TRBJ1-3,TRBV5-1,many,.,CASSLDDGNTIYF,TGCGCCAGCAGCTTGGATGATGGAAACACCATATATTTT
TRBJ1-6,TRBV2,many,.,CATRNYNSPLHF,TGTGCCACCCGAAACTATAATTCACCCCTCCACTTT
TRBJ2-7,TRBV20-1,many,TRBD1,CSARGDREMNEQYF,TGCAGTGCCCGGGGGGACAGGGAGATGAACGAGCAGTACTTC
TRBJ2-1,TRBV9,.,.,CASSVADYNEQFF,TGTGCCAGCAGCGTGGCAGACTACAATGAGCAGTTCTTC
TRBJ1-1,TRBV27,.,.,CASSLWHGSTQAFF,TGTGCCAGCAGTTTATGGCATGGGTCAACCCAAGCTTTCTTT
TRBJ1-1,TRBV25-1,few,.,CASSDFGPRTEAFF,TGTGCCAGCAGTGATTTCGGCCCTCGGACTGAAGCTTTCTTT
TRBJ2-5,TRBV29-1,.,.,CSVRTEKETHYF,TGCAGCGTCCGGACAGAAAAAGAGACCCATTACTTC
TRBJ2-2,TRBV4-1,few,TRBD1,CASSQVGTGINTGELFF,TGCGCCAGCAGCCAAGTTGGGACAGGGATAAACACCGGGGAGCTGTTTTTT